Shown below are 12 T cell receptor beta chains from a single sample sequenced in a study of a mutant IDH1 vaccine in newly diagnosed glioma. As to time point: week 11, during vaccination. In the vaccine, a single dose held 300 ug of the mutant IDH1 20-mer peptide, along with topical imiquimod. Libraries were prepared by immunoSEQ multiplex PCR; TCRdb keeps only in-frame clonotypes and omits some of them. The sample records around 31,000 clones, roughly 90% being singletons. Their antigens are not known. Material: PBMCs, obtained from a glioma patient whose treatment included an IDH1 peptide vaccine. The receptors here all came from a man aged 18 to 35 with glioma.

The chain employs TRBV27 and TRBJ1-4; TRBD1 matches 7 bases. CDR1 MNHEY and CDR2 SMNVEV come from the germline V gene (reference sequence). V shed 3 bases, J shed 7 bases, and the junction held 11 bases outside the gene matches. The CDR3 runs to 16 residues. This CDR3 reads CASSFRGTEPSEKLFF. The CDR3 DNA is TGTGCCAGCAGTTTCCGTGGGACAGAACCCTCTGAAAAACTGTTTTTT.

The gene calls are TRBV13 and TRBJ2-5, with TRBD2 identical over 12 bases. V lost 4 bases to trimming and J lost 3 bases; unmatched junction nucleotides: 6. Germline V CDR1 and CDR2: PRHDT, FYEKMQ (reference sequence). The CDR3 is 16 residues long. Here the CDR3 DNA reads TGTGCCAGCAGCTCAGTGGGACTAGCGGGCGAAGAGACCCAGTACTTC. Translating it yields CASSSVGLAGEETQYF.

The genes are TRBV5-1 and TRBJ2-2; TRBD2 matches 8 bases. V shed 2 bases, J shed 10 bases, and the junction held 10 bases outside the gene matches. CDR1 and CDR2 from the germline V gene are SGHRS and YFSETQ. The CDR3 length is 15 residues. The CDR3 reads CASSFSGIKEEELFF. DNA for the CDR3: TGCGCCAGCAGCTTTAGCGGGATCAAGGAGGAGGAGCTGTTTTTT.

The V gene is TRBV18, the J gene TRBJ2-1; a weak D match, TRBD2 (5 bases). This CDR3 is 17 amino acids long. Germline CDR1 reads KGHSH; CDR2 reads LQKENI. V lost 6 bases, J lost 0 bases, and 18 bases lay in between. The CDR3 protein is CASSRNLAASSYNEQFF. The CDR3 nucleotides read TGTGCCAGCTCCCGCAATCTAGCAGCGAGCTCCTACAATGAGCAGTTCTTC.

V is TRBV5-1 and J is TRBJ2-1; TRBD2 aligns across 7 bases. Germline values: CDR1 SGHRS, CDR2 YFSETQ. J was trimmed by 4 bases and V by 2 bases; bases with no gene match: 3. The CDR3 has 14 amino acids. The chain's CDR3 is CASSFLAVYNEQFF. In DNA form, the CDR3 reads TGCGCCAGCAGCTTTCTAGCGGTTTACAATGAGCAGTTCTTC.

This chain connects TRBV7-8 to TRBJ1-1, with D possibly being TRBD1 (5 bases). V was trimmed by 4 bases and J by 1 base, leaving 13 bases between them. The CDR3 runs 15 residues. Per germline, CDR1 SGHVS and CDR2 FQNEAQ. CDR3 sequence reads: CASSSDIRGNTEAFF. In DNA, the CDR3 is TGTGCCAGCAGCTCGGACATCCGAGGGAACACTGAAGCTTTCTTT.

The CDR3 DNA sequence: TGTGCCAGTAGGCAGGGCGAAGGCACCGGGGAGCTGTTTTTT. As protein: CASRQGEGTGELFF. This rearrangement joins TRBV19 to TRBJ2-2; tentative D call: TRBD1 (5 bases). Looked up from germline, CDR1 is LNHDA and CDR2 is SQIVND (reference sequence). CDR3 length: 14 amino acids. Trimming left V 6 bases short and J 4 bases short, with 12 bases between.

V is TRBV30 and J is TRBJ1-2; D perhaps matches TRBD1 (6 bases). Germline V gene lookup returns CDR1 GTSNPN and CDR2 SVGIG (reference sequence). V lost 0 bases, J lost 7 bases, and 12 bases lay in between. This CDR3 is 13 amino acids long. The CDR3 loop is CAWSVGGGAGYTF. CDR3 in DNA: TGTGCCTGGAGTGTAGGCGGGGGCGCTGGCTACACCTTC.

J is TRBJ2-7 and V is TRBV6-6; TRBD1 is a possible D gene (8 bases). The ends were cut back, 8 bases at V and 3 bases at J, with 17 bases in the middle. The CDR3 contains 14 residues. Germline V gene sequence: CDR1 MNHNY, CDR2 SVGAGI (reference sequence). CDR3 protein: CASGKTGGVYEQYF. DNA of the CDR3: TGTGCCAGCGGAAAAACAGGGGGGGTCTACGAGCAGTACTTC.

This clone was seen a single time. CDR3 sequence (DNA): TGTGCCAGCAGCTTGTCTAGCGGGAGCCGTTACGAGCAGTACTTC. Its translation is CASSLSSGSRYEQYF. The chain recombines TRBV5-4 with TRBJ2-7; TRBD2 aligns across 10 bases. V was pared by 1 base and J by 4 bases, with 5 bases of the junction left unmatched. Germline V CDR1 and CDR2: SGHNT, YYREEE (reference sequence). The CDR3 sequence is 15 residues long.

The J gene is TRBJ2-1, the V gene TRBV6-1; 10 bases align to TRBD1. CDR1 is MNHNS, CDR2 SASEGT, per germline. The V and J ends lost 7 bases and 8 bases, in that order; junction bases with no gene match: 8. The CDR3 has 14 residues. This chain's CDR3 is CASIPGQGWYEQFF. In DNA form, the CDR3 reads TGTGCCAGCATCCCGGGACAGGGGTGGTATGAGCAGTTCTTC.

V gene TRBV28 combines with J gene TRBJ1-1; D is unresolved. This CDR3 comprises 12 residues. The ends were cut back, 6 bases at V and 5 bases at J, with 10 bases in the middle. CDR1 MDHEN and CDR2 SYDVKM come from the germline V gene. The CDR3 is CASRAGSTEAFF. In DNA form, the CDR3 reads TGTGCCAGCAGAGCGGGTTCGACTGAAGCTTTCTTT.